Listed below are T cell receptor beta chains from one sample, sequenced in a study of T cells in localized non-small cell lung cancer. The table came from immunoSEQ multiplex PCR; TCRdb's copy has only in-frame clones and leaves some out. This sample has 7,700 or so clones, with just over 90% found just once. Sequenced material: peripheral blood mononuclear cells, taken before any cancer treatment. These receptors all come from an older male donor with stage II lung adenocarcinoma. CDR3s include the opening cysteine and the closing phenylalanine or tryptophan. A D gene is named only where the DNA matches it firmly. Clone size appears in some rows only: once, few, many, or a class for an expanded clone.

TRBD1,TRBJ2-1,NA,TRBV12-5,TGTGCTAGTGGTTTGGCCTTAGGGACAGGGCTGAATGAGCAGTTCTTC,CASGLALGTGLNEQFF
NA,TRBJ2-3,NA,TRBV30,TGTGCCTGGAGTGGGGCAGATACGCAGTATTTT,CAWSGADTQYF
NA,TRBJ1-1,NA,TRBV9,TGTGCCAGCAGCGCCTCTACTAACACTGAAGCTTTCTTT,CASSASTNTEAFF
NA,TRBJ1-1,NA,TRBV27,TGTGCCAGCAGTTTGGGCGGACGCACTCTGCGGACTGAAGCTTTCTTT,CASSLGGRTLRTEAFF
NA,TRBJ1-2,once,TRBV19,TGTGCCAGTATGCACGGCTATGGCTACACCTTC,CASMHGYGYTF
NA,TRBJ1-5,NA,TRBV28,TGTGCCAGCAGTTTAACGGGGAGGCAGCCCCAGCATTTT,CASSLTGRQPQHF
NA,TRBJ1-1,NA,TRBV5-1,TGCGCCAGCAGCTTGGATCCAGGGACTATGAACACTGAAGCTTTCTTT,CASSLDPGTMNTEAFF
NA,TRBJ1-4,once,TRBV7-2,TGTGCCAGCAGCCGTTATCAGGGAACTAATGAAAAACTGTTTTTT,CASSRYQGTNEKLFF
NA,TRBJ1-3,once,TRBV5-6,TGTGCCAGCGGGCAGGGCTCTGGAAACACCATATATTTT,CASGQGSGNTIYF
NA,TRBJ1-4,NA,TRBV5-4,TGTGCCAGCAGCTCTCAGGGGACGAGGGAAAAACTGTTTTTT,CASSSQGTREKLFF
NA,TRBJ2-5,NA,TRBV4-2,TGTGCCAGCAGCCAAGATCGAGAGACCCAGTACTTC,CASSQDRETQYF
NA,TRBJ2-2,NA,TRBV7-2,TGTGCCAGCCTAGGGCGAGGGGGTACCGGGGAGCTGTTTTTT,CASLGRGGTGELFF
TRBD1,TRBJ1-5,NA,TRBV9,TGTGCCAGCAGCTCCCAACAGGGGGCGAGGAGCAATCAGCCCCAGCATTTT,CASSSQQGARSNQPQHF
TRBD1,TRBJ1-1,NA,TRBV7-3,TGTGCCAGCAGCCACGGACAGGGAGCGGTGAACACTGAAGCTTTCTTT,CASSHGQGAVNTEAFF
NA,TRBJ1-2,NA,TRBV27,TGTGCCAGCAGTTCCCGGGACACTGGCTACACCTTC,CASSSRDTGYTF
NA,TRBJ1-5,NA,TRBV2,TGTGCCAGCAGACAGAGGAGAAGCAATCAGCCCCAGCATTTT,CASRQRRSNQPQHF
NA,TRBJ1-1,NA,TRBV6-5,TGTGCCAGCAGTGCAACAGGGAACACTGAAGCTTTCTTT,CASSATGNTEAFF
NA,TRBJ1-2,NA,TRBV13,TGTGCCAGCAGCCTCCGAGGCCCGGGACGAATGGGAGGCTACACCTTC,CASSLRGPGRMGGYTF
TRBD1,TRBJ1-1,NA,TRBV6-6,TGTGCCAGCAGGCTTACAGGGGGCGGTAACACTGAAGCTTTCTTT,CASRLTGGGNTEAFF
NA,TRBJ2-7,NA,TRBV7-2,TGTGCCAGCAGCCCATCAGGGACATTCCTGCACGAGCAGTACTTC,CASSPSGTFLHEQYF
TRBD1,TRBJ2-2,NA,TRBV5-1,TGCGCCAGCAGGGGACAGGGGCCCTCCGGGGAGCTGTTTTTT,CASRGQGPSGELFF
NA,TRBJ1-2,NA,TRBV29-1,TGCAGCGTTGAAGATCCGACGGAGGGTTATAGTTGCACCTTC,CSVEDPTEGYSCTF
NA,TRBJ2-2,NA,TRBV19,TGTGCCAGTAGTATAGCTTGGACAGCGAACACCGGGGAGCTGTTTTTT,CASSIAWTANTGELFF
NA,TRBJ1-1,NA,TRBV4-3,TGCGCCAGCAGCCAAGGAGCTTCAGGGCGGGCTGGGGCTTTCTTT,CASSQGASGRAGAFF
NA,TRBJ2-4,NA,TRBV9,TGTGCCAGCAGCGTAGATCAGAGCGTTAACATTCAGTACTTC,CASSVDQSVNIQYF
NA,TRBJ1-1,NA,TRBV11-3,TGTGCCAGCAGCCTTGGGGGGAACACTGAAGCTTTCTTT,CASSLGGNTEAFF
TRBD1,TRBJ1-1,NA,TRBV5-6,TGTGCCAGCAGCTCTCGACAGGGAGGAACTTTCTTT,CASSSRQGGTFF
NA,TRBJ2-7,once,TRBV7-2,TGTGCCAGCAGCTTCAGAAGGCGCGAGCAGTACTTC,CASSFRRREQYF
TRBD1,TRBJ1-5,NA,TRBV4-1,TGCGCCAGCAGCCAAAAACAGGGGACTGATCAGCCCCAGCATTTT,CASSQKQGTDQPQHF
TRBD1,TRBJ1-5,NA,TRBV7-2,TGTGCCAGCAGCTTAGCGGGTCCGGGACAGGGCTATCAGCCCCAGCATTTT,CASSLAGPGQGYQPQHF
TRBD1,TRBJ2-7,NA,TRBV5-8,TGTGCCAGCAGCTTGGGACAGGGGGATATCTACGAGCAGTACTTC,CASSLGQGDIYEQYF
NA,TRBJ1-6,NA,TRBV7-3,TGTGCCAGCAGCTTGAATAATTCACCCCTCCACTTT,CASSLNNSPLHF
TRBD1,TRBJ1-5,NA,TRBV30,TGTGCCTGGAGTGTTGCAGGGGGCAGCAATCAGCCCCAGCATTTT,CAWSVAGGSNQPQHF
NA,TRBJ1-6,NA,TRBV11-2,TGTGCCAGCAGCTTAGATGAAAGTAATTCACCCCTCCACTTT,CASSLDESNSPLHF
NA,TRBJ1-1,NA,TRBV6-5,TGTGCCAGCAGGGGAGGGGGGGTGGCTGAAGCTTTCTTT,CASRGGGVAEAFF
NA,TRBJ2-5,NA,TRBV5-1,TGCGCCAGCAGCGGGGCCGGCCAGGGAATCCAAGAGACCCAGTACTTC,CASSGAGQGIQETQYF
TRBD2,TRBJ2-7,NA,TRBV19,TGTGCCAGTAGTTTCCTTCCGGGACTAGCGGGGGCCGTGTTCTTC,CASSFLPGLAGAVFF
NA,TRBJ2-7,NA,TRBV5-1,TGCGCCAGCAGCTTGATTTCAGGGAAATTCTCGGGAGAGCAGTACTTC,CASSLISGKFSGEQYF
NA,TRBJ2-2,NA,TRBV7-3,TGTGCCAGCAGCTTAAAGCAGCGCGGGGAGCTGTTTTTT,CASSLKQRGELFF
NA,TRBJ2-3,NA,TRBV5-1,TGCGCCAGCAGCTTGGAGATCATCACAGATACGCAGTATTTT,CASSLEIITDTQYF
NA,TRBJ1-2,NA,TRBV19,TGTGCCAGTAGTCCTTCCTCCAGTCCTAACTATGGCTACACCTTC,CASSPSSSPNYGYTF
NA,TRBJ2-7,NA,TRBV10-3,TGTGCCATCAGCCAGATCGCAACTTTAAACGAGCAGTACTTC,CAISQIATLNEQYF
NA,TRBJ1-5,once,TRBV7-6,TGTGCCAGCAGCTTAGCATGGTGGTCGGCCGATAGCAATCAGCCCCAGCATTTT,CASSLAWWSADSNQPQHF
NA,TRBJ2-7,once,TRBV6-5,TGTGCCAGCAGGCACAGGGACGCGGGGCCCTACGAGCAGTACTTC,CASRHRDAGPYEQYF
TRBD1,TRBJ1-4,NA,TRBV5-1,TGCGCCAGCAGGACAGGGAGCGAAAAACTGTTTTTT,CASRTGSEKLFF
NA,TRBJ2-5,NA,TRBV19,TGTGCCAGTAGTATAGCCGCAGCCGAGACCCAGTACTTC,CASSIAAAETQYF
TRBD1,TRBJ2-1,NA,TRBV10-3,TGTGCCATTGGACAGGGGGAAGGGAATGAGCAGTTCTTC,CAIGQGEGNEQFF
NA,TRBJ2-3,NA,TRBV19,TGTGCCAGTAGTATTCTAGGGGCCAGCACAGATACGCAGTATTTT,CASSILGASTDTQYF
TRBD2,TRBJ2-3,large,TRBV27,TGTGCCAGCAGTTTATCTCCTGCGGGGGGTCCTCACACAGATACGCAGTATTTT,CASSLSPAGGPHTDTQYF
NA,TRBJ1-1,NA,TRBV27,TGTGCCAGCTGCGCTCTGGGGACGAACACTGAAGCTTTCTTT,CASCALGTNTEAFF
NA,TRBJ1-5,NA,TRBV19,TGTGCCAGTAGTATGAGGGAACAATTATATAGCAATCAGCCCCAGCATTTT,CASSMREQLYSNQPQHF
NA,TRBJ1-3,NA,TRBV11-2,TGTGCCAGCAGCTTAGATCGGGCATCTGGAAACACCATATATTTT,CASSLDRASGNTIYF
NA,TRBJ1-1,NA,TRBV7-6,TGTGCCAGCAGCTTAGAGGAAGTGGACAGAACCACTGAAGCTTTCTTT,CASSLEEVDRTTEAFF
NA,TRBJ2-3,NA,TRBV5-1,TGCGCCAGCAGCTTGAACGGAGATACGCAGTATTTT,CASSLNGDTQYF
NA,TRBJ1-4,NA,TRBV7-3,TGTGCCAGCAGCTTAACTGTTAATGAAAAACTGTTTTTT,CASSLTVNEKLFF
NA,TRBJ1-1,NA,TRBV4-3,TGCGCCAGCAGCCAAGATCCCTCCGGTGGCTTGAACACTGAAGCTTTCTTT,CASSQDPSGGLNTEAFF
TRBD2,TRBJ2-1,NA,TRBV19,TGTGCCAGCCTACCGGGACTAGGGTCCTACAATGAGCAGTTCTTC,CASLPGLGSYNEQFF
NA,TRBJ2-3,NA,TRBV5-8,TGTGCCAGCCGGCGACGGGGGGCCTTCGGGGATACGCAGTATTTT,CASRRRGAFGDTQYF
NA,TRBJ2-7,NA,TRBV5-1,TGCGCCAGCAGCTTGGCGCCTCAAGGTTGGAGCGAGCAGTACTTC,CASSLAPQGWSEQYF
NA,TRBJ2-1,NA,TRBV4-3,TGCGCCAGCAGTCTTAACTCAAACTCCTACAATGAGCAGTTCTTC,CASSLNSNSYNEQFF